This TCR beta chain was found in a study of blood T cell repertoires in COVID-19. The overall study: Samples taken during acute and convalescent COVID-19 were collected in the United States, Italy and Spain. From T cells, B-cell-depleted T cells, or PBMCs came the material, which was cDNA or gDNA.

Repertoires were generated with immunoSEQ multiplex PCR, while TCRdb's copy carries only in-frame clones and drops some. The data contain 250,000 to 350,000 clones, 85% to 90% of them singletons. One Seattle source followed patients from active infection through their disease course. This clone was seen a single time. What was sequenced was peripheral blood. This TCR was sampled from a woman aged 25 to 39 with COVID-19, enrolled during active disease.

CDR3 sequence (DNA): TGTGCCAGCACCTCACCTGGGGCAGGGATAGCTTTCTTT. Protein: CASTSPGAGIAFF. The chain employs TRBV6-5 and TRBJ1-1; a possible D gene is TRBD1 (5 bases). The germline V gene encodes CDR1 MNHEY and CDR2 SVGAGI. The CDR3 sequence is 13 residues long. Deletions cut 7 bases from V and 10 bases from J, with 19 bases between.